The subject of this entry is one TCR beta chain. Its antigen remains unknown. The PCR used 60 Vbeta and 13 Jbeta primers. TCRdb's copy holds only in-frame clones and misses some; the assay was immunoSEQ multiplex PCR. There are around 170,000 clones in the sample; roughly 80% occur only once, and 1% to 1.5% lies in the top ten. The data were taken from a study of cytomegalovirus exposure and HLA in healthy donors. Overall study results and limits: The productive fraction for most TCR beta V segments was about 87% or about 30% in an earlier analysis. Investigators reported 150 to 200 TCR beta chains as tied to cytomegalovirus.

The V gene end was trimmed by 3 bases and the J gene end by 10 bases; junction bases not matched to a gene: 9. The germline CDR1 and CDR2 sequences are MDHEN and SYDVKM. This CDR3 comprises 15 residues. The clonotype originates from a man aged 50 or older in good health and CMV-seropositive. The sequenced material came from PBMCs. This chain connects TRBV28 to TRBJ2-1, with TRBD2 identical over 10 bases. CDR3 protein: CASSLASGGSSEQFF. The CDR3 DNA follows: TGTGCCAGCAGTTTGGCTAGCGGGGGTTCAAGCGAGCAGTTCTTC. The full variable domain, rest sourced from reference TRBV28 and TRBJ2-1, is DVKVTQSSRYLVKRTGEKVFLECVQDMDHENMFWYRQDPGLGLRLIYFSYDVKMKEKGDIPEGYSVSREKKERFSLILESASTNQTSMYLCASSLASGGSSEQFFGPGTRLTVL.